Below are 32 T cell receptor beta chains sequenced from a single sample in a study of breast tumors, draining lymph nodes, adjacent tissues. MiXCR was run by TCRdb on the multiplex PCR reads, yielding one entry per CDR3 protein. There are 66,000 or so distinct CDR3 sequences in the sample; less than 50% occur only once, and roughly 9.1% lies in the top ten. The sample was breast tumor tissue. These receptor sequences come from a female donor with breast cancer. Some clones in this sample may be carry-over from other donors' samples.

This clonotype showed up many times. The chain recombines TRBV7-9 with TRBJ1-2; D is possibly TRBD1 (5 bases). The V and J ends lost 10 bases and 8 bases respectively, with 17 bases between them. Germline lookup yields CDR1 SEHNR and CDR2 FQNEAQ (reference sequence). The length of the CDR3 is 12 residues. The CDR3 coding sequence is TGTGCCATTCCCGGGGGACCTGGGGGCTACACCTTC. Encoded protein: CAIPGGPGGYTF.

The CDR3 DNA reads as TGTGCCAGTAGTCCCGACAGGGGGAATTCACCCCTCCACTTT. Amino acid sequence: CASSPDRGNSPLHF. V usage is TRBV19 and J usage is TRBJ1-6; 9 positions agree with TRBD1. CDR3 length equals 14 residues. In germline, CDR1 is LNHDA, CDR2 SQIVND (reference sequence). The J segment lost 7 bases and the V segment lost 5 bases, leaving 3 bases of the junction unmatched.

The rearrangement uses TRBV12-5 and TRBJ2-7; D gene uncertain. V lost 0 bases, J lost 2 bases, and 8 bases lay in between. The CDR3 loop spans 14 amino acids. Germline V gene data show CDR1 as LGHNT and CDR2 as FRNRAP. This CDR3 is CASGLVLPPYEQYF. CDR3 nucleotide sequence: TGTGCTAGTGGTTTGGTATTACCACCCTACGAGCAGTACTTC.

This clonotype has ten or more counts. This CDR3 reads CASRRLAGGNNEQFF. The CDR3 coding sequence is TGTGCCAGCAGGAGACTAGCGGGGGGAAACAATGAGCAGTTCTTC. The chain joins TRBV5-5 to TRBJ2-1; 13 bases match TRBD2. After removal of 5 bases from V and 5 bases from J, the junction contained 4 bases not matched to a gene. This CDR3 has 15 amino acids. CDR1 is SGHKS, CDR2 YYEKEE, per germline (reference sequence).

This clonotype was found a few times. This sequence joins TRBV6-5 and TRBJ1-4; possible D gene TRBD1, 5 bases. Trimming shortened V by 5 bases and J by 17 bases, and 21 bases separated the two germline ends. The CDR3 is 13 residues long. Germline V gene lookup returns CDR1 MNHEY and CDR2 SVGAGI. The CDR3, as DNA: TGTGCCAGCAGTCCCAGGGTGGGATCCCAATTTTTTTTT. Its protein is CASSPRVGSQFFF.

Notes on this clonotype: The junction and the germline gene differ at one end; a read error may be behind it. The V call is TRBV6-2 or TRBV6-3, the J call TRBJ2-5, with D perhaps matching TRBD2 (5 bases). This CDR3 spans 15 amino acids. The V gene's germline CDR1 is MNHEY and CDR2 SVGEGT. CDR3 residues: CASSHSVASWETQYF. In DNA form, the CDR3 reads TGTGCCAGCAGTCACTCTGTGGCTAGCTGGGAGACCCAGTACTTC.

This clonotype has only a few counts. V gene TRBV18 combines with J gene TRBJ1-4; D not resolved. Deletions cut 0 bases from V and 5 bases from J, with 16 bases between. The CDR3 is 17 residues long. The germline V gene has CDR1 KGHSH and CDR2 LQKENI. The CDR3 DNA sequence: TGTGCCAGCTCACCACCTGGTCGCCTGGTCGACAATGAAAAACTGTTTTTT. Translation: CASSPPGRLVDNEKLFF.

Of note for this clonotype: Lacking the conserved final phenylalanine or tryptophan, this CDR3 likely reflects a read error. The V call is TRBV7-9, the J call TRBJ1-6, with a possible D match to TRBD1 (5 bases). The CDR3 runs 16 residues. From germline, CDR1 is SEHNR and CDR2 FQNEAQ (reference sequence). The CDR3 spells CASGLRGSSYNSPLHL. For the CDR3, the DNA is TGTGCCAGCGGCTTAAGGGGTAGCTCCTATAATTCACCCCTCCACCTT.

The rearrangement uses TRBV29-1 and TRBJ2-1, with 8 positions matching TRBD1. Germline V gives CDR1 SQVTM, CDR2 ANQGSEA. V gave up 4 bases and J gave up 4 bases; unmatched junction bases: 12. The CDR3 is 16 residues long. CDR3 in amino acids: CSVAVTGGPSYNEQFF. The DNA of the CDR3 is TGCAGCGTTGCTGTCACAGGGGGGCCCTCGTACAATGAGCAGTTCTTC.

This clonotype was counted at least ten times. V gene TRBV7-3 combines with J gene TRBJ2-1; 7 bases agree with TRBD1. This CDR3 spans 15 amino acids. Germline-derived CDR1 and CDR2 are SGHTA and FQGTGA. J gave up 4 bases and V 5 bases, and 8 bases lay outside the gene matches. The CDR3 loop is CASSPRQGRYNEQFF. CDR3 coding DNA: TGTGCCAGCAGCCCCCGACAGGGTCGTTACAATGAGCAGTTCTTC.

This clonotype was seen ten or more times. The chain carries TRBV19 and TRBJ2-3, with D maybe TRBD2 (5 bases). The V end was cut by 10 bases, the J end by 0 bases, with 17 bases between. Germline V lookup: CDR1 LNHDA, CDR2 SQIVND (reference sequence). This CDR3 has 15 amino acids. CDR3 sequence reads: CATLPGRTSTDTQYF. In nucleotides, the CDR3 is TGTGCCACCCTGCCGGGGAGAACGAGCACAGATACGCAGTATTTT. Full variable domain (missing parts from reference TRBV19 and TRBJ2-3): DGGITQSPKYLFRKEGQNVTLSCEQNLNHDAMYWYRQDPGQGLRLIYYSQIVNDFQKGDIAEGYSVSREKKESFPLTVTSAQKNPTAFYLCATLPGRTSTDTQYFGPGTRLTVL.

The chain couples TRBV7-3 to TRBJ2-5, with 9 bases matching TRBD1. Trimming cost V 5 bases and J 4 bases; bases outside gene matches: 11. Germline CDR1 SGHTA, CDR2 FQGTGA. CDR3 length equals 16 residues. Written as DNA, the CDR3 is TGTGCCAGCAGCCCCGGAACGGGACAGGGTGGAGAGACCCAGTACTTC. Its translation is CASSPGTGQGGETQYF.

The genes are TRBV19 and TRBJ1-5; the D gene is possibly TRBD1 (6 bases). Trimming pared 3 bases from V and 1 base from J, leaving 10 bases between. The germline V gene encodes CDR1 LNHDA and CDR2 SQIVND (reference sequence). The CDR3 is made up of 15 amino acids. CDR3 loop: CASSMRGSSNQPQHF. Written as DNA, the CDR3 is TGTGCCAGTAGTATGAGGGGGAGCAGCAATCAGCCCCAGCATTTT.

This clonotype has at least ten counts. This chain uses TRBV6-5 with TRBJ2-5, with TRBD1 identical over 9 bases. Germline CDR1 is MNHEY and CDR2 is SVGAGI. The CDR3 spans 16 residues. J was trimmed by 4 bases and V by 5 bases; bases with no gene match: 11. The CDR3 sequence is CASSRSGTGSVETQYF. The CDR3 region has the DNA TGTGCCAGCAGTCGCTCCGGGACAGGGTCCGTAGAGACCCAGTACTTC.

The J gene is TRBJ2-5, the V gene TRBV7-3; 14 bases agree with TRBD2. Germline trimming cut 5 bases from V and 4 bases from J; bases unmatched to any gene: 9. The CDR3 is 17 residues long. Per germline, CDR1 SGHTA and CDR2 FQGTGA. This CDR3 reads CASSPQGTSGGPETQYF. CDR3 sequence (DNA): TGTGCCAGCAGCCCCCAGGGGACTAGCGGGGGCCCAGAGACCCAGTACTTC.

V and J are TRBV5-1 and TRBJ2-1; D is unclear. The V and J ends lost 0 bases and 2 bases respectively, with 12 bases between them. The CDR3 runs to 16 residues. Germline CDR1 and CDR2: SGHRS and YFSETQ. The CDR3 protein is CASSLVSVGAYNEQFF. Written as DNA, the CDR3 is TGCGCCAGCAGCTTGGTGTCAGTTGGGGCCTACAATGAGCAGTTCTTC.

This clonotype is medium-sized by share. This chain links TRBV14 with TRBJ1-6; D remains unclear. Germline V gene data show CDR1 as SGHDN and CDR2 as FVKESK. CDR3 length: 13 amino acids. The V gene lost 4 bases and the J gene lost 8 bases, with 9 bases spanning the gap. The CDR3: CASSLNQDSPLHF. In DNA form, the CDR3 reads TGTGCCAGCAGCCTGAACCAGGATTCACCCCTCCACTTT.

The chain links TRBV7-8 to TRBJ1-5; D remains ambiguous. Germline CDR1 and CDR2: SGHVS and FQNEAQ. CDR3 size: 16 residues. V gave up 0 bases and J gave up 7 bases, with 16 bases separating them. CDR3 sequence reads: CASSLAGDVYEQPQHF. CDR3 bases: TGTGCCAGCAGCTTAGCGGGAGATGTCTACGAGCAGCCCCAGCATTTT.

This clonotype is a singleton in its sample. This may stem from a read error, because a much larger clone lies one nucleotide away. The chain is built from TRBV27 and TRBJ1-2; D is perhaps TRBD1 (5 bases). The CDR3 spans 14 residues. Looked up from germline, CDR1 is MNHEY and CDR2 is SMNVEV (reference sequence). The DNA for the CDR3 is TGTGCCAGCAGTTTATCTCGACAGAGCGGCGGCTACATCTTC. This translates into CASSLSRQSGGYIF.

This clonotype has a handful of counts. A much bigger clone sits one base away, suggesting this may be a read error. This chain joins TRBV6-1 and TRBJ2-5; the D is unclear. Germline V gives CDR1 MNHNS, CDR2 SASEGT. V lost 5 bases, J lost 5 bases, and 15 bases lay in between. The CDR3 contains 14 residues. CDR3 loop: CASSHRWGWETQYF. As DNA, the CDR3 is TGTGCCAGCAGTCATAGGTGGGGTTGGGAGACCCAGTACTTC.

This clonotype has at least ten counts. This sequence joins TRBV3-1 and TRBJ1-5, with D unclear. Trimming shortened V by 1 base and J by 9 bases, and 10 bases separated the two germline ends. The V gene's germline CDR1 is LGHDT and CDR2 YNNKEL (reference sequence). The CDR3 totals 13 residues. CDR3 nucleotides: TGTGCCAGCAGCCAAGCCGGCGAGGGGCCCCAGCATTTT. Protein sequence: CASSQAGEGPQHF. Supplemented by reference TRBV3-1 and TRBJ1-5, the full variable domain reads DTAVSQTPKYLVTQMGNDKSIKCEQNLGHDTMYWYKQDSKKFLKIMFSYNNKELIINETVPNRFSPKSPDKAHLNLHINSLELGDSAVYFCASSQAGEGPQHFGDGTRLSIL.

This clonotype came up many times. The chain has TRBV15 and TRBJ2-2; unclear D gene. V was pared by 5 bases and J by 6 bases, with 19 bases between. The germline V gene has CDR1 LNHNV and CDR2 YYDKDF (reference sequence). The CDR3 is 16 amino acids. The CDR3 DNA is TGTGCCACCAGCGGCAGCGAGACCCCTAGGCCCGGGGAGCTGTTTTTT. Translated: CATSGSETPRPGELFF.

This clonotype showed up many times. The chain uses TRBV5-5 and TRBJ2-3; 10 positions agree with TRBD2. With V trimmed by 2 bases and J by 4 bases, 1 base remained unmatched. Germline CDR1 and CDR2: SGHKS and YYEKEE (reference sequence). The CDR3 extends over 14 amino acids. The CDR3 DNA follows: TGTGCCAGCAGCTTTAGCGGGGGGCCAGATACGCAGTATTTT. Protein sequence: CASSFSGGPDTQYF.

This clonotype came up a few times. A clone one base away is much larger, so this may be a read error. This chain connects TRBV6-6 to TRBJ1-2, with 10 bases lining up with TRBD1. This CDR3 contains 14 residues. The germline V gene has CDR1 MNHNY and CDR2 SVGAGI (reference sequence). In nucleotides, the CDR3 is TGTGCCGGCAGGGACAGGGGATCGAACTATGGCTACACCTTC. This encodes CAGRDRGSNYGYTF.

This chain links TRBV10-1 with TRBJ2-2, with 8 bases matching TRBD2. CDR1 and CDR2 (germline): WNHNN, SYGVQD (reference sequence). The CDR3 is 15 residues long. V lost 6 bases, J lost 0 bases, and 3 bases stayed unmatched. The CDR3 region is CASSPTSANTGELFF. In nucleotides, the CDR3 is TGCGCCAGCAGCCCGACTAGCGCGAACACCGGGGAGCTGTTTTTT.

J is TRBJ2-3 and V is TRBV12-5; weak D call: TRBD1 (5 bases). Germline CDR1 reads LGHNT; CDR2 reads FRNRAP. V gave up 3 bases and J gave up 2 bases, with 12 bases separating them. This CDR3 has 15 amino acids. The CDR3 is CASGFDRQITDTQYF. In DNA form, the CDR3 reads TGTGCTAGTGGTTTCGATCGACAGATCACAGATACGCAGTATTTT.

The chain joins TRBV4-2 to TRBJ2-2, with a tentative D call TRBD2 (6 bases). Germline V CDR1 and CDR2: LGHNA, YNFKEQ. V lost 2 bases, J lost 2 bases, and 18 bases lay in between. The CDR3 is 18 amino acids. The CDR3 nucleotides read TGTGCCAGCAGCCAATCGGGGGTGGGGGGAGGAAACACCGGGGAGCTGTTTTTT. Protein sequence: CASSQSGVGGGNTGELFF.

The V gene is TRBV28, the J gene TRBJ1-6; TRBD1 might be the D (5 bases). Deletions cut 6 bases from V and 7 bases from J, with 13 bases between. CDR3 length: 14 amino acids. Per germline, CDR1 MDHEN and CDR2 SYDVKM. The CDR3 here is CASSPTELNSPLHF. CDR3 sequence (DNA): TGTGCCAGCAGCCCGACAGAGCTAAATTCACCCCTCCACTTT.

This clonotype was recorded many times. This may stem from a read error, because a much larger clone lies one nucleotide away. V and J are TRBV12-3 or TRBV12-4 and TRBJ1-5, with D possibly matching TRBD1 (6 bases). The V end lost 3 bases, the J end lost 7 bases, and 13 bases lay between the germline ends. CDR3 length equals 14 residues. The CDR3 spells CASSFSGVRQPQHF. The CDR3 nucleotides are TGTGCCAGCAGTTTCTCAGGGGTCCGACAGCCCCAGCATTTT.

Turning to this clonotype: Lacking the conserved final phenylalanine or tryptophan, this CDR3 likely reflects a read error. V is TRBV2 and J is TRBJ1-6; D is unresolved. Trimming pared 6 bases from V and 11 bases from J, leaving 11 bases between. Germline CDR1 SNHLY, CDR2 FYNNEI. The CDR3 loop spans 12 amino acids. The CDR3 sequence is CASRTASPPLHS. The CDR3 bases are TGTGCCAGCAGAACGGCAAGTCCACCCCTCCACTCT.

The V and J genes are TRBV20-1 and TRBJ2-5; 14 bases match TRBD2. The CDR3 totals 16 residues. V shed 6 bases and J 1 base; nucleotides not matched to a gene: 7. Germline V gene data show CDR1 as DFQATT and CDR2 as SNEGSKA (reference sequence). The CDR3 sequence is CSAGTSGRLCQETQYF. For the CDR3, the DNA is TGCAGTGCGGGGACTAGCGGGAGATTGTGCCAAGAGACCCAGTACTTC.

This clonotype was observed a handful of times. The chain's CDR3 is CASSLSIPRAWEDTQYF. The CDR3 DNA sequence: TGTGCCAGCAGTTTATCGATTCCGAGAGCGTGGGAGGATACGCAGTATTTT. The chain recombines TRBV27 with TRBJ2-3; a weak D match, TRBD2 (5 bases). CDR3 length: 17 residues. Trimming left V 0 bases short and J 6 bases short, with 19 bases between. Per germline, CDR1 MNHEY and CDR2 SMNVEV (reference sequence).